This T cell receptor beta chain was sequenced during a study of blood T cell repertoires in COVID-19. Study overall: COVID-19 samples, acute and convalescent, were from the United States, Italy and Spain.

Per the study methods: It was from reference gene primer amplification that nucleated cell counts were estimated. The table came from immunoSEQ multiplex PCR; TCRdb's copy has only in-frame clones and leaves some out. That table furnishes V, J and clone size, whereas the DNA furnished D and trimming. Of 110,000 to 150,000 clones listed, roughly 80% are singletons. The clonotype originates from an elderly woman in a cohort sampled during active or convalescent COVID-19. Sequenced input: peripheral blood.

CDR3 in DNA: TGTGCCAGCTCACTCGTGGCAGGTCCCAATAGCAATCAGCCCCAGCATTTT. Residues: CASSLVAGPNSNQPQHF. This rearrangement joins TRBV18 to TRBJ1-5; D gene unclear. There are 17 residues in the CDR3. The germline CDR1 and CDR2 sequences are KGHSH and LQKENI. The V end lost 4 bases, the J end lost 0 bases, and 16 bases lay between the germline ends. Full variable domain (rest looked up from reference TRBV18 and TRBJ1-5): NAGVMQNPRHLVRRRGQEARLRCSPMKGHSHVYWYRQLPEEGLKFMVYLQKENIIDESGMPKERFSAEFPKEGPSILRIQQVVRGDSAAYFCASSLVAGPNSNQPQHFGDGTRLSIL.